The next 26 T cell receptor beta chains were all read from a single sample in a study of shared clonotypes between healthy human individuals. Data came from immunoSEQ multiplex PCR; TCRdb stores just in-frame clones and leaves some out. There are over a million clones in the sample; about 74% occur only once, and over 1.3% lies in the top ten. The specimen sequenced was memory CD4+ T cells sorted from blood. Subset indicated: CD45RA-negative fraction. The receptors stem from a man aged 18 to 30 in good health.

The genes are TRBV2 and TRBJ2-3; 12 nucleotides line up with TRBD2. The CDR3 has 18 amino acids. Trimming removed 5 bases from V and 2 bases from J; junction bases left unmatched: 11. The germline V gene encodes CDR1 SNHLY and CDR2 FYNNEI. CDR3 amino acids: CASSPSGGARISTDTQYF. In nucleotides, the CDR3 is TGTGCCAGCAGTCCTAGCGGGGGGGCCAGGATTTCCACAGATACGCAGTATTTT.

The rearrangement links TRBV6-5 to TRBJ2-1, with 8 bases aligning to TRBD2. With 6 bases clipped from V and 13 bases from J, the junction kept 5 bases outside the gene matches. The CDR3 has 11 residues. Per germline, CDR1 MNHEY and CDR2 SVGAGI. CDR3 protein: CASSQRGLQFF. In DNA form, the CDR3 reads TGTGCCAGCAGCCAGCGGGGGCTTCAGTTCTTC.

J is TRBJ1-4 and V is TRBV29-1; D remains ambiguous. V lost 6 bases to trimming and J lost 0 bases, with 8 bases between them. This CDR3 is built from 13 residues. Germline CDR1 is SQVTM and CDR2 is ANQGSEA. The CDR3 loop is CSVKHATNEKLFF. The CDR3 coding sequence is TGCAGCGTAAAACATGCAACTAATGAAAAACTGTTTTTT.

This clone was seen repeatedly, ten times or more. The J gene is TRBJ2-1, the V gene TRBV7-2; D call uncertain. The CDR3 loop spans 14 amino acids. CDR1 is SGHTA, CDR2 FQGNSA, per germline. Trimming left V 1 base short and J 6 bases short, with 10 bases between. CDR3 DNA sequence: TGTGCCAGCAGCTTAGGGAGATTATCCAATGAGCAGTTCTTC. As protein: CASSLGRLSNEQFF.

For this clone: A much larger clonotype is one base distant, so this may be a read error. The V call is TRBV5-1, the J call TRBJ2-2, with TRBD2 matching over 13 bases. This CDR3 is 19 amino acids long. From germline, CDR1 is SGHRS and CDR2 YFSETQ. In DNA, the CDR3 is TGCGCCAGCAGTAGGTCGGGACTAGCGGGGACCTCGAACACCGGGAAGCTGTTTTTT. Protein product: CASSRSGLAGTSNTGKLFF.

The chain joins TRBV11-2 to TRBJ2-7; D unclear. The CDR3 loop spans 13 amino acids. CDR1 and CDR2 from the germline V gene are SGHAT and FQNNGV. With 5 bases removed from V and 4 bases from J, the gap between germline ends came to 12 bases. The CDR3 DNA is TGTGCCAGCAGCCAATGGTCGGTGTACGAGCAGTACTTC. Translation gives CASSQWSVYEQYF. The full variable domain, rest sourced from reference TRBV11-2 and TRBJ2-7, is EAGVAQSPRYKIIEKRQSVAFWCNPISGHATLYWYQQILGQGPKLLIQFQNNGVVDDSQLPKDRFSAERLKGVDSTLKIQPAKLEDSAVYLCASSQWSVYEQYFGPGTRLTVT.

To note about this clone: At one of its ends the junction is not consistent with the germline gene, which may arise from a read error. The chain joins TRBV7-7 to TRBJ2-5; the match to TRBD1 covers 8 bases. CDR1 is SSHAT, CDR2 FNYEAQ, per germline (reference sequence). The CDR3 contains 15 residues. The CDR3 loop is CASSQTWTGQETQYF. In DNA, the CDR3 is TGTGCTAGCAGCCAGACGTGGACAGGGCAAGAGACCCAGTACTTC.

The sample holds a few counts of this clone. This chain joins TRBV27 and TRBJ2-3; D is undetermined. The ends were cut back, 1 base at V and 1 base at J, with 6 bases in the middle. The length of the CDR3 is 14 residues. Germline CDR1 and CDR2: MNHEY and SMNVEV (reference sequence). The DNA for the CDR3 is TGTGCCAGCAGTTTATGGAAGGGCACAGATACGCAGTATTTT. Its protein product is CASSLWKGTDTQYF.

The table lists this clone with a few counts. The chain employs TRBV6-1 and TRBJ1-3; D is unresolved. This CDR3 contains 14 residues. The germline gives CDR1 MNHNS, CDR2 SASEGT. V was shortened by 7 bases and J by 0 bases, with 10 bases between the two germline ends. In DNA, the CDR3 is TGTGCCAGCATTGTTGACTACTCTGGAAACACCATATATTTT. Translated, it gives CASIVDYSGNTIYF.

The gene calls are TRBV18 and TRBJ2-5; D not certain. This CDR3 is 14 amino acids long. The V and J ends lost 3 bases and 5 bases respectively, with 13 bases between them. Germline lookup yields CDR1 KGHSH and CDR2 LQKENI. This CDR3 reads CASSPTNLGETQYF. The CDR3 DNA sequence: TGTGCCAGCTCACCTACAAACTTGGGTGAGACCCAGTACTTC.

This clone was counted once. The V and J genes are TRBV10-3 and TRBJ2-5; either TRBD1 or TRBD2 may supply D (6 bases each). The CDR3 sequence is 16 residues long. Germline V gene data show CDR1 as ENHRY and CDR2 as SYGVKD. V lost 10 bases and J 2 bases, leaving 23 bases between the germline ends. The CDR3 bases are TGTGCCACCAGGGGCGGAGCGGGCGGCCTACAAGAGACCCAGTACTTC. It is translated as CATRGGAGGLQETQYF.

The chain uses TRBV6-5 and TRBJ2-7, with 10 bases that match TRBD1. CDR3 size: 14 residues. Germline V lookup: CDR1 MNHEY, CDR2 SVGAGI. Unmatched junction bases numbered 4, after V lost 5 bases and J lost 3 bases. CDR3 region: CASSGGQGIYEQYF. The DNA of the CDR3 is TGTGCCAGCAGTGGGGGACAGGGGATCTACGAGCAGTACTTC.

The V call is TRBV4-1, the J call TRBJ1-6; perhaps TRBD1 as D (5 bases). The V gene lost 1 base and the J gene lost 8 bases, with 12 bases spanning the gap. The germline V gene encodes CDR1 MGHRA and CDR2 YSYEKL. This CDR3 is built from 15 residues. The CDR3 region has the DNA TGCGCCAGCAGCCAAGTGCCAGGGAATGATTCACCCCTCCACTTT. The encoded protein is CASSQVPGNDSPLHF.

The chain carries TRBV7-8 and TRBJ2-4; D unclear. This CDR3 spans 14 amino acids. Looked up from germline, CDR1 is SGHVS and CDR2 is FQNEAQ. Trimming stripped 5 bases from V and 3 bases from J, with 11 bases between. The chain's CDR3 is CASSPQTNKNIQYF. CDR3 DNA sequence: TGTGCCAGCAGCCCCCAGACAAACAAAAACATTCAGTACTTC.

V is TRBV5-1 and J is TRBJ2-3; TRBD1 might be the D (6 bases). V was pared by 4 bases and J by 2 bases, with 17 bases between. Germline V lookup: CDR1 SGHRS, CDR2 YFSETQ. The CDR3 contains 16 residues. The CDR3 bases are TGCGCCAGCAGCAATCCCCCGGGACAACCCACAGATACGCAGTATTTT. This sequence encodes CASSNPPGQPTDTQYF.

This clone came up a few times. This chain uses TRBV27 with TRBJ1-6; 8 nucleotides match TRBD1. The CDR3 runs to 15 residues. Germline-derived CDR1 and CDR2 are MNHEY and SMNVEV (reference sequence). V was clipped by 3 bases and J by 9 bases; unmatched bases: 7. The CDR3 is CASSFVAGGGSPLHF. CDR3 sequence (DNA): TGTGCCAGCAGTTTCGTGGCAGGGGGCGGTTCACCCCTCCACTTT.

J is TRBJ1-6 and V is TRBV11-2; D call uncertain. Germline CDR1 and CDR2: SGHAT and FQNNGV. The V gene lost 0 bases and the J gene lost 8 bases, with 5 bases spanning the gap. The CDR3 extends over 13 amino acids. The DNA for the CDR3 is TGTGCCAGCAGCTTAGAGGGTTATTCACCCCTCCACTTT. Protein: CASSLEGYSPLHF.

The chain joins TRBV7-9 to TRBJ1-3; D ambiguous. The CDR3 runs 14 residues. The germline CDR1 and CDR2 sequences are SEHNR and FQNEAQ (reference sequence). V gave up 1 base and J gave up 2 bases, with 6 bases separating them. The CDR3, as DNA: TGTGCCAGCAGCTTAGGGGCGACTGGAAACACCATATATTTT. Translating gives CASSLGATGNTIYF.

The V and J genes are TRBV18 and TRBJ1-4; D gene unclear. The CDR3 is 15 amino acids. Germline values: CDR1 KGHSH, CDR2 LQKENI. V dropped 6 bases and J dropped 0 bases, with 11 bases sitting between them. CDR3 bases: TGTGCCAGCTCGCCTTTCCAGACAACTAATGAAAAACTGTTTTTT. It specifies CASSPFQTTNEKLFF.

In this sample, this clone turned up a few times. The V and J genes are TRBV6-5 and TRBJ2-3; perhaps TRBD2 as D (7 bases). This CDR3 region has 14 residues. Germline V gene lookup returns CDR1 MNHEY and CDR2 SVGAGI. CDR3 region: CASRGAGTGNTQYF. The CDR3 DNA is TGTGCTTCCAGGGGAGCGGGGACCGGGAATACGCAGTATTTT.

The rearrangement links TRBV6-5 to TRBJ1-1, with D maybe TRBD1 (5 bases). V lost 6 bases and J 2 bases, leaving 10 bases between the germline ends. The germline CDR1 and CDR2 sequences are MNHEY and SVGAGI. CDR3 length: 13 residues. The CDR3: CASRAGTNTEAFF. CDR3 bases: TGTGCCAGCAGAGCTGGGACTAACACTGAAGCTTTCTTT.

This chain uses TRBV2 with TRBJ2-3; 7 bases line up with TRBD2. Unmatched junction bases numbered 9, after V lost 6 bases and J lost 0 bases. There are 16 residues in the CDR3. CDR1 and CDR2 (germline): SNHLY, FYNNEI. In nucleotides, the CDR3 is TGTGCCAGCAGGGCCACTAGCGCCCGTAGCACAGATACGCAGTATTTT. It translates to CASRATSARSTDTQYF.

As regards this clone: Other DNA sequences in the same sample also yield this CDR3. J is TRBJ2-7 and V is TRBV11-2; 11 positions agree with TRBD1. This CDR3 has 14 amino acids. V was clipped by 4 bases and J by 4 bases; unmatched bases: 3. The V gene's germline CDR1 is SGHAT and CDR2 FQNNGV. The CDR3 sequence is CASSSDRGLYEQYF. The CDR3 coding sequence is TGTGCCAGCAGCTCGGACAGGGGGCTGTACGAGCAGTACTTC.

The rearrangement links TRBV28 to TRBJ1-5; D is uncertain. The CDR3 runs 13 residues. The V gene's germline CDR1 is MDHEN and CDR2 SYDVKM. Deletions cut 3 bases from V and 3 bases from J, with 6 bases between. CDR3 sequence reads: CASSLADNQPQHF. The CDR3 nucleotides are TGTGCCAGCAGTTTGGCCGACAATCAGCCCCAGCATTTT.

V and J are TRBV27 and TRBJ2-7; 13 nucleotides align to TRBD2. V dropped 5 bases and J dropped 2; count of bases not matched to a gene: 12. The CDR3 spans 18 residues. Per germline, CDR1 MNHEY and CDR2 SMNVEV (reference sequence). The CDR3 coding sequence is TGTGCCAGCAGTACCTCGGAGGGACTAGCGGGACCAACCTACGAGCAGTACTTC. Protein sequence: CASSTSEGLAGPTYEQYF.

Concerning this clone itself: Compared with germline, one end of the junction differs, possibly owing to a read error. V and J are TRBV7-7 and TRBJ2-3; TRBD1 is a possible D gene (7 bases). The CDR3 is made up of 16 amino acids. Per the germline V gene, CDR1 is SSHAT and CDR2 is FNYEAQ (reference sequence). CDR3 in amino acids: CASSLGGWRGQDTQYF. CDR3 sequence (DNA): TGTGCTAGCAGCTTAGGGGGATGGAGGGGGCAAGATACGCAGTATTTT.